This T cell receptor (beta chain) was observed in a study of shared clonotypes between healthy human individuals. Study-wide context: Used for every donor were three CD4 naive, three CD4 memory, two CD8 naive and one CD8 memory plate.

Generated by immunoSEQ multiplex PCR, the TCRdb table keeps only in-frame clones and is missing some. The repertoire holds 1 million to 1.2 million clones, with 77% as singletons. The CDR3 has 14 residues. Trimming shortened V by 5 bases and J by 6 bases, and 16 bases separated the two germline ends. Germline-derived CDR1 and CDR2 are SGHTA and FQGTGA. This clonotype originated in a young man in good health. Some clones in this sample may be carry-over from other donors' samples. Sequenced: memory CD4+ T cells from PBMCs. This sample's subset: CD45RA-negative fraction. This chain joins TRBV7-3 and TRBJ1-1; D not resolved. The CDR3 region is CASSPSPERAEAFF. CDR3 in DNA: TGTGCCAGCAGCCCTAGTCCCGAGAGGGCTGAAGCTTTCTTT.